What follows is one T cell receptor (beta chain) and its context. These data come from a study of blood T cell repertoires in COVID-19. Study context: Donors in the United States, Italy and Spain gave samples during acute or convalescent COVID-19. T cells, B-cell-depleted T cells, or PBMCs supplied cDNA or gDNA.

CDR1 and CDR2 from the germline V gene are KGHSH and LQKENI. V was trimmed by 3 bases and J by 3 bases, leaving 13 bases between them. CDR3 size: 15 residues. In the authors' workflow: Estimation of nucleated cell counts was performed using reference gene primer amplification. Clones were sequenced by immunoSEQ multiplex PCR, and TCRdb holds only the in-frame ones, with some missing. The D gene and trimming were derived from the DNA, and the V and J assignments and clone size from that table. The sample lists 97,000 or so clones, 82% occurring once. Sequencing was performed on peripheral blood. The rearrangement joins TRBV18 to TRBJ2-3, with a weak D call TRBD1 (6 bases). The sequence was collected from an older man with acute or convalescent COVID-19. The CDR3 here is CASSPPGASTDTQYF. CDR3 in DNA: TGTGCCAGCTCACCGCCAGGGGCAAGTACAGATACGCAGTATTTT.